This T cell receptor beta chain was retrieved from a study of T-cell reconstitution after alpha-beta-depleted transplantation in children. CDR3 length: 15 residues. Between the trimmed V and J ends, which lost 1 base and 3 bases, there was a span of 12 bases. Study outcomes and limitations: Newly made T cells mostly supplied T-cell counts and diversity one year after transplant. The origin of alpha-beta T cells about two months after transplant was reportedly several hundred expanded graft clones. There were some patients whose high TCRbeta diversity at day 60 came from surviving recipient T cells and thymic progenitors.

Molecular barcoding with unique molecular identifiers was used for the TCRbeta library. In TCRdb, the PCR reads were re-called with MiXCR into one record per CDR3 protein. The sample includes nearly 350,000 distinct CDR3 sequences, roughly 15% of them seen just once. About this clonotype: Antigen specificity is unknown.

The sequences come from PBMCs, mostly from graft donor cells, collected 360 days after TCRalphabeta/CD19-depleted stem cell transplant. The chain combines TRBV12-3 or TRBV12-4 with TRBJ1-1; the D is unclear. This clonotype was obtained from a male patient aged 2 to 10 who had a stem cell transplant for acute lymphoblastic leukemia, so the T cells may come from the graft donor. The CDR3 DNA reads TGTGCCAGCAGTTTAGTGTACGGGTATGACACTGAAGCTTTCTTT. Amino acid sequence: CASSLVYGYDTEAFF.